This TCR beta chain appears in the sequencing data of a study of blood T cell repertoires in COVID-19. In the study overall: COVID-19 samples from acute and convalescent phases originated in the United States, Italy and Spain.

TCRdb's copy holds only in-frame clones and misses some; the assay was immunoSEQ multiplex PCR. The sample consists of about 250,000 clones, about four fifths of them appearing once. V lost 11 bases, J lost 0 bases, and 2 bases stayed unmatched. CDR1 KGHDR and CDR2 SFDVKD come from the germline V gene. The CDR3 loop spans 13 amino acids. This chain uses TRBV24-1 with TRBJ2-2; 7 bases fit TRBD1. Sequencing used peripheral blood. This TCR came from a man older than 75 with acute or convalescent COVID-19. For the CDR3, the DNA is TGTGCCATAGGACAGGCGAACACCGGGGAGCTGTTTTTT. It encodes CAIGQANTGELFF.